The 17 T cell receptor beta chains below all came from one sample that was sequenced in a study of T cells in Graves' hyperthyroidism and ophthalmopathy. Amplified TCR beta CDR3 regions derived from RNA transcripts. The HTBI set primed first-round TCR CDR3 RT-PCR. From the multiplex PCR reads, TCRdb called clonotypes with MiXCR, one entry per CDR3 protein. The sample includes hundreds of thousands of distinct CDR3 sequences, more than 15% of them seen just once. Input material: blood. These receptor sequences come from a young woman with Graves' hyperthyroidism.

At least ten counts were recorded for this clonotype. The gene calls are TRBV11-3 and TRBJ2-3, with a possible D match to TRBD2 (5 bases). CDR1 SGHNT and CDR2 YENEEA come from the germline V gene. The V end lost 1 base, the J end lost 0 bases, and 8 bases lay between the germline ends. CDR3 length: 15 residues. DNA of the CDR3: TGTGCCAGCAGCTTAGGACTAATCAGCACAGATACGCAGTATTTT. Its translation: CASSLGLISTDTQYF.

The genes are TRBV6-9 and TRBJ1-5; no reliable D call. Trimming pared 2 bases from V and 7 bases from J, leaving 9 bases between. The CDR3 has 13 amino acids. CDR1 is MNHGY and CDR2 is SVAAGI in the germline V gene. Here the CDR3 DNA reads TGTGCCAGCAGTTATGAGGATCAACAGCCCCAGCATTTT. Protein: CASSYEDQQPQHF.

This rearrangement joins TRBV9 to TRBJ2-5; 7 nucleotides agree with TRBD2. The germline V gene has CDR1 SGDLS and CDR2 YYNGEE. V lost 0 bases and J lost 4; bases outside the gene matches: 9. The CDR3 consists of 16 residues. The CDR3 here is CASSVADGGKGETQYF. The DNA for the CDR3 is TGTGCCAGCAGCGTAGCTGACGGGGGGAAGGGAGAGACCCAGTACTTC.

This clonotype was detected ten times or more. The chain carries TRBV28 and TRBJ2-1; the D gene is possibly TRBD1 (5 bases). V was trimmed by 7 bases and J by 8 bases, leaving 12 bases between them. The CDR3 length is 12 residues. CDR1 and CDR2 from the germline V gene are MDHEN and SYDVKM. The CDR3 protein is CASTGQTDEQFF. CDR3 in DNA: TGTGCCAGCACCGGACAAACCGATGAGCAGTTCTTC.

This clonotype has more than one count but fewer than ten. The chain has TRBV10-3 and TRBJ2-7; possibly TRBD2 for D (6 bases). This CDR3 has 16 amino acids. Trimming removed 0 bases at V and 4 bases at J, with 16 bases between. Germline CDR1 ENHRY, CDR2 SYGVKD. CDR3 nucleotides: TGTGCCATCAGTGAGTCGGGGAAGGGAGGATGGTACGAGCAGTACTTC. Translated, it gives CAISESGKGGWYEQYF.

The V call is TRBV28, the J call TRBJ2-2, with 7 bases aligning to TRBD1. This CDR3 is built from 14 residues. Germline V lookup: CDR1 MDHEN, CDR2 SYDVKM. V gave up 6 bases and J gave up 7 bases; unmatched junction bases: 8. The CDR3 nucleotides are TGTGCCAGCAGAACAGGGGTGGTGGTCGGGGAGCTGTTTTTT. Amino acid sequence: CASRTGVVVGELFF.

This clonotype was detected ten times or more. This chain joins TRBV7-2 and TRBJ2-7; 7 nucleotides match TRBD2. The J segment lost 2 bases and the V segment lost 1 base, leaving 11 bases of the junction unmatched. Looked up from germline, CDR1 is SGHTA and CDR2 is FQGNSA. This CDR3 spans 17 amino acids. In DNA, the CDR3 is TGTGCCAGCAGCTTAGTAGGAGGACTAGGTCCCGCCTACGAGCAGTACTTC. Translated, it gives CASSLVGGLGPAYEQYF.

Only a few counts were recorded for this clonotype. The genes are TRBV28 and TRBJ1-3; D is uncertain. V was trimmed by 7 bases and J by 1 base, leaving 14 bases between them. This CDR3 has 15 residues. The germline gives CDR1 MDHEN, CDR2 SYDVKM. CDR3 DNA sequence: TGTGCCAGCACCCTCGGGAGTTCATCTGGAAACACCATATATTTT. It encodes CASTLGSSSGNTIYF.

This chain connects TRBV6-2 or TRBV6-3 to TRBJ2-1; D gene uncertain. This CDR3 comprises 13 residues. Germline assignment: CDR1 MNHEY and CDR2 SVGEGT. Trimming removed 2 bases at V and 4 bases at J, with 6 bases between. CDR3 region: CASSYGEYNEQFF. For the CDR3, the DNA is TGTGCCAGCAGTTACGGGGAATACAATGAGCAGTTCTTC.

This clonotype occurred many times. The chain joins TRBV11-2 to TRBJ1-1; a weak D match, TRBD1 (6 bases). Trimming cost V 5 bases and J 8 bases, with 9 bases left between them. The CDR3 runs 11 residues. CDR1 and CDR2 from the germline V gene are SGHAT and FQNNGV. CDR3 amino acids: CASSTGTEAFF. The CDR3 region has the DNA TGTGCCAGCAGCACGGGGACAGAAGCTTTCTTT.

This clonotype occurred many times. The chain links TRBV28 to TRBJ2-7; 8 nucleotides agree with TRBD2. The V segment lost 3 bases and the J segment 0 bases; nucleotides outside the gene matches: 7. The CDR3 is made up of 16 amino acids. CDR1 is MDHEN and CDR2 is SYDVKM in the germline V gene. This CDR3 is CASSFINSGISYEQYF. CDR3 sequence (DNA): TGTGCCAGCAGTTTTATAAATAGCGGGATCTCCTACGAGCAGTACTTC.

The chain combines TRBV9 with TRBJ2-3; D gene ambiguous. The CDR3 totals 14 residues. Germline V gene lookup returns CDR1 SGDLS and CDR2 YYNGEE. Trimming removed 0 bases from V and 4 bases from J, with 9 bases in between. The CDR3 is CASSVAPSPDTQYF. CDR3 in DNA: TGTGCCAGCAGCGTAGCCCCTTCCCCAGATACGCAGTATTTT.

The V call is TRBV12-3 or TRBV12-4, the J call TRBJ1-1; 8 bases are shared with TRBD1. The V segment lost 7 bases and the J segment 3 bases; nucleotides outside the gene matches: 7. The CDR3 is 14 residues long. CDR3 in amino acids: CASNTGGSHTEAFF. CDR3 sequence (DNA): TGTGCCAGCAACACAGGGGGAAGTCACACTGAAGCTTTCTTT.

This clonotype was seen only a few times. The rearrangement uses TRBV9 and TRBJ1-4; no clear D gene. V was shortened by 3 bases and J by 8 bases, with 14 bases between the two germline ends. This CDR3 comprises 14 residues. Germline assignment: CDR1 SGDLS and CDR2 YYNGEE. This chain's CDR3 is CASSGRTPEEKLFF. The CDR3, as DNA: TGTGCCAGCAGCGGTCGGACCCCCGAGGAAAAACTGTTTTTT.

Ten or more counts support this clonotype. The V call is TRBV7-9, the J call TRBJ1-4; TRBD1 matches 7 bases. CDR3 length equals 15 residues. V shed 2 bases, J shed 0 bases, and the junction held 0 bases outside the gene matches. The germline V gene has CDR1 SEHNR and CDR2 FQNEAQ (reference sequence). The CDR3 sequence: CASSLTGATNEKLFF. For the CDR3, the DNA is TGTGCCAGCAGCTTAACAGGGGCAACTAATGAAAAACTGTTTTTT. The whole variable domain, filled in from reference TRBV7-9 and TRBJ1-4, reads DTGVSQNPRHKITKRGQNVTFRCDPISEHNRLYWYRQTLGQGPEFLTYFQNEAQLEKSRLLSDRFSAERPKGSFSTLEIQRTEQGDSAMYLCASSLTGATNEKLFFGSGTQLSVL.

The table lists this clonotype with many counts. The V and J genes are TRBV11-2 and TRBJ2-7; TRBD2 matches 9 bases. The CDR3 is 15 residues long. Germline values: CDR1 SGHAT, CDR2 FQNNGV. The trim removed 5 bases at V and 2 bases at J, leaving 7 bases unmatched. The CDR3 sequence: CASSPGLALTYEQYF. In DNA, the CDR3 is TGTGCCAGCAGCCCCGGACTAGCGCTAACCTACGAGCAGTACTTC.

The chain has TRBV2 and TRBJ1-5; maybe TRBD1 (6 bases). Trimming pared 7 bases from V and 9 bases from J, leaving 13 bases between. Germline-derived CDR1 and CDR2 are SNHLY and FYNNEI. CDR3 length: 12 residues. In nucleotides, the CDR3 is TGTGCCAGCAAAACAGGGTTGGGGCCCCAGCATTTT. The encoded protein is CASKTGLGPQHF.